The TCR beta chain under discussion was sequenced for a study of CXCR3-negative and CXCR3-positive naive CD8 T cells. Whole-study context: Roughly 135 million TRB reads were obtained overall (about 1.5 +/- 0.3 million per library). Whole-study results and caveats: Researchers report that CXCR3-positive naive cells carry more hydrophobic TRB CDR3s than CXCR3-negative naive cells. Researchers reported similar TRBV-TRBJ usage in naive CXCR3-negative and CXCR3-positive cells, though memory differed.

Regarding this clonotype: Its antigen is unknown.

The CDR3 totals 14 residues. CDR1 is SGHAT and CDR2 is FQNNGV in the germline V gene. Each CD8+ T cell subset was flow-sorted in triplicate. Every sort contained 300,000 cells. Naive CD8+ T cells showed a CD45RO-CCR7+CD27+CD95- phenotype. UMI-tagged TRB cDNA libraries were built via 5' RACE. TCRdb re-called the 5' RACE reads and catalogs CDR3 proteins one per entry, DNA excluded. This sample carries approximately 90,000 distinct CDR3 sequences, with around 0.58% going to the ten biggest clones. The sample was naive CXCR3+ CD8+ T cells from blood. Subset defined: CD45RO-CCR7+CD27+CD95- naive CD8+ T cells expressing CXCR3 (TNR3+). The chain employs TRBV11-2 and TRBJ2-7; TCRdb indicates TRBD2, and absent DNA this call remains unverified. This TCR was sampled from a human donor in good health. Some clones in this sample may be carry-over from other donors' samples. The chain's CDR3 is CASSLISLEGVQYF.